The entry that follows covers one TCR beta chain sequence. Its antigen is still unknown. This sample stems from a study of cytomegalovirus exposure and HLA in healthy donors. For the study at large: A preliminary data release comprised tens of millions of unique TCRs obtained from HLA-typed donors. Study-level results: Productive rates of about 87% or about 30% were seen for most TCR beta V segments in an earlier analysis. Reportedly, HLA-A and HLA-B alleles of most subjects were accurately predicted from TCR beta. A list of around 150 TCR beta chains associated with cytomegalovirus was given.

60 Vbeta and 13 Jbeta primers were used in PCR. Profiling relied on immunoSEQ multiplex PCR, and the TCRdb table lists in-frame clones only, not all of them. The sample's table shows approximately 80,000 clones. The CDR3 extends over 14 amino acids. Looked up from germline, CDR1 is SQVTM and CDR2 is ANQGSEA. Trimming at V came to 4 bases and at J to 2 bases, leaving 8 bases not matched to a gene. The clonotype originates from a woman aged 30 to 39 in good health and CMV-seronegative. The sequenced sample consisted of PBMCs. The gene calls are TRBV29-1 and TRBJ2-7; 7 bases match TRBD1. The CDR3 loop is CSVVGRDSAYEQYF. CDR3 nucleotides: TGCAGCGTTGTAGGTCGGGACAGCGCCTACGAGCAGTACTTC.